A selection of T cell receptor beta chains follows, all from one sample in a study of low-dose radiotherapy and immunotherapy resistance in tumors. Via MiXCR, TCRdb re-called the reads, giving one row per CDR3 protein. Here the sample spans 75,000 to 95,000 distinct CDR3 sequences, less than 25% being singletons. The sequenced sample was PBMCs, obtained after low-dose radiotherapy plus immunotherapy. The source of these receptors is a female donor with ovarian cancer. CDR3s include the opening cysteine and the closing phenylalanine or tryptophan. D genes are given only for firm matches. The size of a clone is reported for some rows only, either as once, few or many, or as a class for expanded clones.

d_gene	j_gene	abundance	v_gene	CDR3nt	CDR3aa
-	TRBJ1-6	many	TRBV20-1	TGCAGTGCTGGAAACCCTCGTCAACAGGGAGCGGGTAATTCACCCCTCCACTTT	CSAGNPRQQGAGNSPLHF
TRBD2	TRBJ2-3	many	TRBV20-1	TGCAGTGCCCCCCAAATAAGACTAGCGGGAAATACGCAGTATTTT	CSAPQIRLAGNTQYF
TRBD1	TRBJ2-7	many	TRBV28	TGTGCCAGCACCTTACAGGGGGCCCGCTACGAGCAGTACTTC	CASTLQGARYEQYF
-	TRBJ1-1	many	TRBV12-3/TRBV12-4	TGTGCCAGCAGTTTAATCGGGGGCGGTGAAGCTTTCTTT	CASSLIGGGEAFF
-	TRBJ1-1	-	TRBV6-2/TRBV6-3	TGTGCCAGCAGTTACGGGGGGCATACTGAAGCTTTCTTT	CASSYGGHTEAFF
TRBD2	TRBJ2-7	many	TRBV6-5	TGTGCCAGCAGTTACCAGGCGGGGGGCGGCTACGAGCAGTACTTC	CASSYQAGGGYEQYF
TRBD1	TRBJ1-1	many	TRBV9	TGTGCCAGCAGCCCGGACAGGGGGGAAGCTTTCTTT	CASSPDRGEAFF
-	TRBJ2-7	-	TRBV4-3	TGCGCCAGCAGCCAAGATCGGGGGGACATCTACGAGCAGTACTTC	CASSQDRGDIYEQYF
-	TRBJ1-2	many	TRBV5-5	TGTGCCAGCAGCTTGGCAGGACCTAACTATGGCTACACCTTC	CASSLAGPNYGYTF
TRBD2	TRBJ2-7	many	TRBV20-1	TGCAGTGCGAGGGACTACCTTCTCTCCTACGAGCAGTACTTC	CSARDYLLSYEQYF
TRBD2	TRBJ2-7	many	TRBV6-2/TRBV6-3	TGTGCCAGCAGATCTAGCGGGACGGGCCACGAGCAGTACTTC	CASRSSGTGHEQYF
TRBD1	TRBJ2-3	many	TRBV19	TGTGCCAGTAGTCCCCTCAGGACAGGGGGCTCAGATACGCAGTATTTT	CASSPLRTGGSDTQYF
-	TRBJ2-7	many	TRBV20-1	TGCAGCGCTAGGTACATCAATTCCTATGAGCAGTACTTC	CSARYINSYEQYF
-	TRBJ2-3	many	TRBV20-1	TGCAGTGCTAGAGATCCGTGGGCAGGCACAGATACGCAGTATTTT	CSARDPWAGTDTQYF
-	TRBJ2-3	-	TRBV20-1	TGCAGTGCGTTATCCGGGACAGATACGCAGTATTTT	CSALSGTDTQYF
-	TRBJ1-1	-	TRBV12-3/TRBV12-4	TGTGCCAGCAGTTTACAGGCTACGAACACTGAAGCTTTCTTT	CASSLQATNTEAFF
TRBD2	TRBJ2-3	once	TRBV29-1	TGCAGCGTTGGGGGGGGACTAGCAGAAGCAGATACGCAGTATTTT	CSVGGGLAEADTQYF
TRBD1	TRBJ2-5	few	TRBV5-3	TGTGCCAGCAGCCCCGGGACAGGGAACTTCCAAGAGACCCAGTACTTC	CASSPGTGNFQETQYF
-	TRBJ1-5	few	TRBV12-3/TRBV12-4	TGTGCCAGCGGCGTTCCGGGGAATCAGCCCCAGCATTTT	CASGVPGNQPQHF
TRBD2	TRBJ2-2	many	TRBV19	TGTGCCAGTAGTATAGACAGCGGGGGCACCGGGGAGCTGTTTTTT	CASSIDSGGTGELFF
TRBD1	TRBJ1-2	many	TRBV3-1	TGTGCCAGCAGACCAGGACAGGGAATCTATGGCTACACCTTC	CASRPGQGIYGYTF
-	TRBJ2-2	many	TRBV5-1	TGCGCCAGCAGCCAGGCCCCAACCGGGGAGCTGTTTTTT	CASSQAPTGELFF
TRBD2	TRBJ2-1	many	TRBV7-2	TGTGCCAGCAGCCGTGCCGGGACTAGGGAAAACAATGAGCAGTTCTTC	CASSRAGTRENNEQFF
-	TRBJ1-5	-	TRBV10-2	TGCGCCAGCAGTGTTGGCTTCAATCAGCCCCAGCATTTT	CASSVGFNQPQHF
-	TRBJ2-3	many	TRBV24-1	TGTGCCACCAGTGGATCTGGTCATTGGTCCGATACGCAGTATTTT	CATSGSGHWSDTQYF
-	TRBJ2-2	-	TRBV11-2	TGTGCCAGCAGCTTATTCCGATCCGGGGAGCTGTTTTTT	CASSLFRSGELFF
TRBD1	TRBJ2-3	many	TRBV28	TGTGCCAGCAACCCCGTTTGGGGACAGGGATTTAAAGGCGAAGATACGCAGTATTTT	CASNPVWGQGFKGEDTQYF
-	TRBJ2-5	many	TRBV29-1	TGCAGCGTTGAAGATAGGGAAGGCACCTTCCAAGAGACCCAGTACTTC	CSVEDREGTFQETQYF
TRBD1	TRBJ1-2	many	TRBV5-1	TGCGCCAGCAGCCTAGGACAGGGCGGCGGCTACACCTTC	CASSLGQGGGYTF
TRBD1	TRBJ1-1	many	TRBV10-3	TGTGCCATCAGTGGACAGGGGCGGAGCACTGAAGCTTTCTTT	CAISGQGRSTEAFF
-	TRBJ2-7	-	TRBV7-8	TGTGCCAGCGGGAGACAGGAAACCTACGAGCAGTACTTC	CASGRQETYEQYF
-	TRBJ2-7	-	TRBV5-4	TGTGCCAGCAGCTTGGAAGAGGGGCTCGGCGAGCAGTACTTC	CASSLEEGLGEQYF
TRBD1	TRBJ2-7	-	TRBV28	TGTGCCAACAGCCCGGGACAGGCTGCCTACGAGCAGTACTTC	CANSPGQAAYEQYF
-	TRBJ2-6	many	TRBV12-3/TRBV12-4	TGTGCCAGCACCCTCCCGACCGGTGGGGCCAACGTCCTGACTTTC	CASTLPTGGANVLTF
TRBD2	TRBJ2-1	-	TRBV5-1	TGCGCCAGCAGCCCCCGGACTAGCCAGCCCAATGAGCAGTTCTTC	CASSPRTSQPNEQFF
TRBD2	TRBJ2-1	many	TRBV7-9	TGTGCCAGCAGCCCCGGGACTAGCATCAATGAGCAGTTCTTC	CASSPGTSINEQFF
-	TRBJ2-7	many	TRBV12-3/TRBV12-4	TGTGCCAGCAGCTACCTCCTCTCGGGGGCGCCGTACGAGCAGTACTTC	CASSYLLSGAPYEQYF
TRBD2	TRBJ2-1	-	TRBV28	TGTGCCAGCAGTTTAGAACCGGGAGGGCCGAAGTTCTTC	CASSLEPGGPKFF
-	TRBJ1-1	few	TRBV5-1	TGCGCCAGCAGCTTGGTTCCCCATGACATGAACACTGAAGCTTTCTTT	CASSLVPHDMNTEAFF
TRBD1	TRBJ2-2	many	TRBV20-1	TGCAGTGCTAGAGATCCCGGGACAGGGGGAACCGGGGAGCTGTTTTTT	CSARDPGTGGTGELFF
-	TRBJ2-1	many	TRBV5-1	TGCGCCAGCAGCGCCGGCCGGGGGGCCGGCTCCTACAATGAGCAGTTCTTC	CASSAGRGAGSYNEQFF
-	TRBJ2-7	many	TRBV20-1	TGCAGTGCTAGAGGAATTCTAACCTACGAGCAGTACTTC	CSARGILTYEQYF
TRBD2	TRBJ2-3	many	TRBV5-1	TGCGCCAGCAGCCCGGGAGGGACTAGTCGCAGCACAGATACGCAGTATTTT	CASSPGGTSRSTDTQYF
-	TRBJ2-7	many	TRBV11-2	TGTGCCAGCAGCTTAGAGCGAGGCTCCTACGAGCAGTACTTC	CASSLERGSYEQYF
-	TRBJ2-2	many	TRBV5-1	TGCGCCAGCAGCTTGGCCCGGGGAGGCACCGGGGAGCTGTTTTTT	CASSLARGGTGELFF
-	TRBJ1-2	many	TRBV28	TGTGCCAGCAGTAACGGAGGGGAACTGGGCAGCTATGGCTACACCTTC	CASSNGGELGSYGYTF
-	TRBJ2-3	few	TRBV6-2/TRBV6-3	TGTGCCAGCAGTGAGGGGTTGGATACGCAGTATTTT	CASSEGLDTQYF
TRBD2	TRBJ2-5	many	TRBV28	TGTGCCAGCAGTTTATACAGCCAAGCGGGGAGACAAGAGACCCAGTACTTC	CASSLYSQAGRQETQYF
-	TRBJ2-4	many	TRBV20-1	TGCAGTGGGACTACACCCACCAAAAACATTCAGTACTTC	CSGTTPTKNIQYF
TRBD1	TRBJ1-1	many	TRBV6-6	TGTGCCAGCAGTTACTCGGCGACAGGGTTAGTCACTGAAGCTTTCTTT	CASSYSATGLVTEAFF
TRBD2	TRBJ2-2	many	TRBV2	TGTGCCAGCAGTGTAGGGACTACCAGAGCCGGGGAGCTGTTTTTT	CASSVGTTRAGELFF
-	TRBJ1-1	many	TRBV21-1	TGTGCCAGCAGGGCGAACACTGAAGCTTTCTTT	CASRANTEAFF
TRBD1	TRBJ1-5	many	TRBV6-2/TRBV6-3	TGTGCCAGCAGCCCAGACAGGGTTTGGAGCAATCAGCCCCAGCATTTT	CASSPDRVWSNQPQHF
TRBD1	TRBJ2-1	many	TRBV5-5	TGTGCCAGCAGCCGACAGGGGGCAGGCTACAATGAGCAGTTCTTC	CASSRQGAGYNEQFF
TRBD1	TRBJ2-4	many	TRBV28	TGTGCCAGCAGACCGAAAGGACAGGGATACATTCAGTACTTC	CASRPKGQGYIQYF
TRBD2	TRBJ2-5	many	TRBV7-9	TGTGCCAGCAGCTTTCTAGCGGTCCAAGAGACCCAGTACTTC	CASSFLAVQETQYF